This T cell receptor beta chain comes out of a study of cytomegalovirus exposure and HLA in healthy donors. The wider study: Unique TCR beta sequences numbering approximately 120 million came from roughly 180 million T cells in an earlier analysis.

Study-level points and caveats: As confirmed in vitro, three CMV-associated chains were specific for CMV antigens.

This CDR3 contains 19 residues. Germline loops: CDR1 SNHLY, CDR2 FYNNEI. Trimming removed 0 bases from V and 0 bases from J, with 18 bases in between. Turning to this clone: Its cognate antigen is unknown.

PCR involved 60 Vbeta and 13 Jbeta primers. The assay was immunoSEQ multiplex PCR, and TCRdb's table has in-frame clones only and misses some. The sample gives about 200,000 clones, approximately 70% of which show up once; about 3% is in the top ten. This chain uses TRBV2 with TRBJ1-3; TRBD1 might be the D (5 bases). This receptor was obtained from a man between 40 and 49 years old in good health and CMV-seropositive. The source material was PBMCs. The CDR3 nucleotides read TGTGCCAGCAGTGAAGCCCTGATCCCCAACAGGTTCTCTGGAAACACCATATATTTT. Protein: CASSEALIPNRFSGNTIYF.